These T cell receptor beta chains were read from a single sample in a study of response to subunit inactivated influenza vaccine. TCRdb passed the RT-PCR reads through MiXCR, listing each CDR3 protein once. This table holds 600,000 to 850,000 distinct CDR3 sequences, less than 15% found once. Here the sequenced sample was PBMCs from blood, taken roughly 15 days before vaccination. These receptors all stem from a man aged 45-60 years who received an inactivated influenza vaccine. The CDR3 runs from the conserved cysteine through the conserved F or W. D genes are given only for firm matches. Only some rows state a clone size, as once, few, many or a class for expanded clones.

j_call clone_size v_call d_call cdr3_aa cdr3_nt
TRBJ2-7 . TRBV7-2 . CASSLNPWREQYF TGTGCCAGCAGCTTAAACCCATGGCGGGAGCAGTACTTC
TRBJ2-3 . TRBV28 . CASSSRSSSVTDTQYF TGTGCCAGCAGTTCTCGGTCCTCGTCGGTCACAGATACGCAGTATTTT
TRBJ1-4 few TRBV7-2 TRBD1 CASSDPWIPGQRYPTTNEKLFF TGTGCCAGCAGCGACCCCTGGATACCGGGACAGCGCTACCCGACAACTAATGAAAAACTGTTTTTT
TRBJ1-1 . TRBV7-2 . CASSLPYGLNTEAFF TGTGCCAGCAGCTTACCGTACGGATTGAACACTGAAGCTTTCTTT
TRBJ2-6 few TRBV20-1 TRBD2 CSAKPSGGIRSGANVLTF TGCAGTGCTAAGCCTAGCGGAGGCATACGCTCTGGGGCCAACGTCCTGACTTTC
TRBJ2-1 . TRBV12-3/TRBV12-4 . CASSPLSTHNEQFF TGTGCCAGCAGTCCCCTAAGTACTCACAATGAGCAGTTCTTC
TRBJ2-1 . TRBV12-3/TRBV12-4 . CASTGEITYNEQFF TGTGCCAGCACAGGGGAAATCACCTACAATGAGCAGTTCTTC
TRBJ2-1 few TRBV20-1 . CSAQGPGNEQFF TGCAGTGCTCAGGGCCCGGGAAATGAGCAGTTCTTC
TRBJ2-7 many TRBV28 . CASSSSGLQVEQYF TGTGCCAGCAGTTCCTCCGGGTTACAAGTCGAGCAGTACTTC
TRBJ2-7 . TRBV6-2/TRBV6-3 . CASSPGWGSEQYF TGTGCCAGCAGCCCCGGGTGGGGAAGCGAGCAGTACTTC
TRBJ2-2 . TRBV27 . CASSLTRGSGELFF TGTGCCAGCAGTTTAACACGGGGGTCCGGGGAGCTGTTTTTT
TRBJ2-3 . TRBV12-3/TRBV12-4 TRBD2 CASSLMGGSGDTQYF TGTGCCAGCAGTTTAATGGGCGGGAGTGGGGATACGCAGTATTTT
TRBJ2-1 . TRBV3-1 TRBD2 CASSPSSGRPSSYNEQFF TGTGCCAGCAGCCCGTCGAGCGGGAGGCCAAGCTCCTACAATGAGCAGTTCTTC
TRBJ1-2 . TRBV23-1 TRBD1 CASSHTGTDNYGYTF TGCGCCAGCAGTCATACCGGGACAGATAACTATGGCTACACCTTC
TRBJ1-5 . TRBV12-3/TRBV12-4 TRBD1 CASKPTGSSNQPQHF TGTGCCAGCAAGCCGACAGGGTCTAGCAATCAGCCCCAGCATTTT
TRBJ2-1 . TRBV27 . CASSFFGFSSYNEQFF TGTGCCAGCAGTTTCTTCGGGTTTAGCTCCTACAATGAGCAGTTCTTC
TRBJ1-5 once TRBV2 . CASSPMGARGAQHF TGTGCCAGCAGTCCCATGGGAGCCCGGGGGGCCCAGCATTTT
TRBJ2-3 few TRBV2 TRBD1 CASSIGTVSTDTQYF TGTGCCAGCAGTATAGGGACAGTAAGCACAGATACGCAGTATTTT
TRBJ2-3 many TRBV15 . CATSPNRRSTDTQYF TGTGCCACCTCTCCGAACAGGAGGAGCACAGATACGCAGTATTTT
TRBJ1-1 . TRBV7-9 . CASSLVGPTAQAFF TGTGCCAGCAGCTTAGTTGGTCCGACAGCTCAAGCTTTCTTT
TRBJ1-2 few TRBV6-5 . CASSSRVPTNYGYTF TGTGCCAGCAGTTCCAGGGTGCCGACCAACTATGGCTACACCTTC
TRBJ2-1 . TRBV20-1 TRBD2 CSALSPLAGEQFF TGCAGTGCCCTATCCCCACTAGCGGGGGAGCAGTTCTTC
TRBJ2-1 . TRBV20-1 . CSARVRAQNEQFF TGCAGTGCTAGGGTCAGGGCCCAAAATGAGCAGTTCTTC
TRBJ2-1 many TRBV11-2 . CASSFIRSLGGVYNEQFF TGTGCCAGCAGCTTTATACGGTCGCTTGGGGGAGTCTACAATGAGCAGTTCTTC
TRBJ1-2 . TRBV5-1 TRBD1 CASSLADRGDLGYTF TGCGCCAGCAGCTTAGCGGACAGGGGGGATCTTGGCTACACCTTC
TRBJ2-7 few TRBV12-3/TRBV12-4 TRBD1 CASSAGTVKAYEQYF TGTGCCAGCAGTGCCGGGACAGTCAAAGCCTACGAGCAGTACTTC
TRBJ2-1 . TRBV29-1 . CSVETGGLNEQFF TGCAGCGTTGAAACAGGTGGGCTCAATGAGCAGTTCTTC
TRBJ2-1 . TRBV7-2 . CASSAGWLEQFF TGTGCCAGCAGCGCGGGCTGGCTCGAGCAGTTCTTC
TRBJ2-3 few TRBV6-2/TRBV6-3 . CASSSLRGPPDTQYF TGTGCCAGCAGTTCCCTCAGGGGCCCCCCAGATACGCAGTATTTT
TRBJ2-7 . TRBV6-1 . CATPGPLGFYEQYF TGTGCCACCCCGGGACCCTTGGGCTTCTACGAGCAGTACTTC
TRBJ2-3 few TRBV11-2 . CASSQGLYPGHGTDTQYF TGTGCCAGCAGCCAAGGACTATACCCTGGGCATGGCACAGATACGCAGTATTTT
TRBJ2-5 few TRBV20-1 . CSASRDLQETQYF TGCAGTGCTAGCCGGGACCTACAAGAGACCCAGTACTTC
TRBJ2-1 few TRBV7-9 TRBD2 CASSKLTSGSSYNEQFF TGTGCCAGCAGCAAACTGACTAGCGGGAGCTCCTACAATGAGCAGTTCTTC
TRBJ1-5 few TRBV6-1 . CASSAVGANQPQHF TGTGCCAGCAGCGCCGTAGGGGCTAATCAGCCCCAGCATTTT
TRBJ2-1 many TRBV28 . CASSIYYNEQFF TGTGCCAGCAGCATCTACTACAATGAGCAGTTCTTC
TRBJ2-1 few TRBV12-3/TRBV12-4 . CASSFLSTTSEQFF TGTGCCAGCAGTTTTCTGTCTACTACCAGTGAGCAGTTCTTC
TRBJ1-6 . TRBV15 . CATSRGGGTQNSPLHF TGTGCCACCAGCAGAGGTGGAGGGACACAAAATTCACCCCTCCACTTT
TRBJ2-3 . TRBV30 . CAWSVGQTQDTQYF TGTGCCTGGAGTGTTGGGCAGACACAGGATACGCAGTATTTT
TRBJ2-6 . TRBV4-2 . CASSHPPGGPGANVLTF TGTGCCAGCAGCCATCCTCCCGGGGGGCCTGGGGCCAACGTCCTGACTTTC
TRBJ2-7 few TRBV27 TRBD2 CASSSREGGSYEQYF TGTGCCAGCAGCTCGCGGGAGGGGGGATCCTACGAGCAGTACTTC
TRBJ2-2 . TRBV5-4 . CASSPGRARDTGELFF TGTGCCAGCAGCCCGGGACGGGCCCGGGACACCGGGGAGCTGTTTTTT
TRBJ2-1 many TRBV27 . CASSLSGGISEQFF TGTGCCAGCAGTTTATCTGGGGGAATAAGTGAGCAGTTCTTC
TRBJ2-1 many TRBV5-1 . CASLSGAEQFF TGCGCCAGCCTTAGTGGGGCTGAGCAGTTCTTC
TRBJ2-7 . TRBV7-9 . CASSLGVGRYEQYF TGTGCCAGCAGCTTAGGGGTGGGACGCTACGAGCAGTACTTC
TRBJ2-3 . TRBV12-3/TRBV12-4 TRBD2 CATSSAGGSRGTDTQYF TGTGCCACCAGCAGCGCCGGGGGGAGCAGGGGCACAGATACGCAGTATTTT
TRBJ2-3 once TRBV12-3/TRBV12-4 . CASTPGTSSTDTQYF TGTGCCAGCACCCCCGGGACCTCGAGCACAGATACGCAGTATTTT